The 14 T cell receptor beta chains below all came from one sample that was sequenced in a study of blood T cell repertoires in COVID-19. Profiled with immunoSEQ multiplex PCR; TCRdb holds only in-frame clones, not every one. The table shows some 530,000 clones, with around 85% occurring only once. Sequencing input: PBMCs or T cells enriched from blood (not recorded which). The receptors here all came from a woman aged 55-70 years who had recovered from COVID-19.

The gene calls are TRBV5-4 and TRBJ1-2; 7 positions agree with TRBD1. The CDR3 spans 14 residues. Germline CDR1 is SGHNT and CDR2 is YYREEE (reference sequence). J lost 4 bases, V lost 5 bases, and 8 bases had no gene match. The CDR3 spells CASSPDRAAYGYTF. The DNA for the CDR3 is TGTGCCAGCAGTCCCGACAGGGCTGCCTATGGCTACACCTTC.

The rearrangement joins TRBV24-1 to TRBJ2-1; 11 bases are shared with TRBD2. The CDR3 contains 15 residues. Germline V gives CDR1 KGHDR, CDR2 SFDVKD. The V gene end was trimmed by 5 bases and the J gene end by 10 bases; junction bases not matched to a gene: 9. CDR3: CATSAVAGGPGEQFF. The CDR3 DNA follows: TGTGCCACCAGTGCCGTAGCGGGGGGGCCTGGGGAGCAGTTCTTC.

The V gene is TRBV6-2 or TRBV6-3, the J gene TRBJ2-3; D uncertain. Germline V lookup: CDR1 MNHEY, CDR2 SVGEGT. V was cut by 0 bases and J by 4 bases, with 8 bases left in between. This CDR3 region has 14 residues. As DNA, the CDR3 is TGTGCCAGCAGTTACTCGCTTAGTGCAGATACGCAGTATTTT. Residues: CASSYSLSADTQYF.

The CDR3 here is CASSIQGYNTEAFF. Here the CDR3 DNA reads TGTGCCAGTAGTATACAGGGGTACAACACTGAAGCTTTCTTT. The chain links TRBV19 to TRBJ1-1; weak D call: TRBD1 (6 bases). Germline CDR1 reads LNHDA; CDR2 reads SQIVND (reference sequence). The CDR3 has 14 residues. Trimming left V 2 bases short and J 2 bases short, with 9 bases between.

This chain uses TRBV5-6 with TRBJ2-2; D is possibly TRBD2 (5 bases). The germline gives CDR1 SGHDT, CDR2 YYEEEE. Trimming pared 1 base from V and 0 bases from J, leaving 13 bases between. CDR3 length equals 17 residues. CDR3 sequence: CASSLLLDGANTGELFF. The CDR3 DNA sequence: TGTGCCAGCAGCTTGTTGTTGGACGGGGCGAACACCGGGGAGCTGTTTTTT. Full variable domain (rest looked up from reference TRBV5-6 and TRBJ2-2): DAGVTQSPTHLIKTRGQQVTLRCSPKSGHDTVSWYQQALGQGPQFIFQYYEEEERQRGNFPDRFSGHQFPNYSSELNVNALLLGDSALYLCASSLLLDGANTGELFFGEGSRLTVL.

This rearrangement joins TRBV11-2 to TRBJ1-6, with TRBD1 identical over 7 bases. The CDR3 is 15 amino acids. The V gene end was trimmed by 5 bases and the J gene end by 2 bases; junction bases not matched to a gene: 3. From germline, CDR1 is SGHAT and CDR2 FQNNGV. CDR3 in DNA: TGTGCCAGCAGCCACAGGGGTCCCTATAATTCACCCCTCCACTTT. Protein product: CASSHRGPYNSPLHF.

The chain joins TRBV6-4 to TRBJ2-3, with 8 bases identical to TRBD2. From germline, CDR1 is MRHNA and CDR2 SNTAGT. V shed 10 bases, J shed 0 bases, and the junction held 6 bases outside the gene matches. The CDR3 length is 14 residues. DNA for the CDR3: TGTGCCACCGGAGCGGGAGCTAGCACAGATACGCAGTATTTT. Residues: CATGAGASTDTQYF.

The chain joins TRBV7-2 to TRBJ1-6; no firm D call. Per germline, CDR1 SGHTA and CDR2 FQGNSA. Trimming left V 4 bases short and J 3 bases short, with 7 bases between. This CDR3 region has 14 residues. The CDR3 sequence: CASSSSYYNSPLHF. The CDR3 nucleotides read TGTGCCAGCAGCTCCAGTTACTATAATTCACCCCTCCACTTT.

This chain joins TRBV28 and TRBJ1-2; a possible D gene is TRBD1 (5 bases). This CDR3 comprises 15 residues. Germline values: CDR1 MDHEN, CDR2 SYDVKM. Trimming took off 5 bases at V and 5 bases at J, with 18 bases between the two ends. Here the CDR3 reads CASSESAGPWYGYTF. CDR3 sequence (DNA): TGTGCCAGCAGTGAATCCGCAGGGCCTTGGTATGGCTACACCTTC.

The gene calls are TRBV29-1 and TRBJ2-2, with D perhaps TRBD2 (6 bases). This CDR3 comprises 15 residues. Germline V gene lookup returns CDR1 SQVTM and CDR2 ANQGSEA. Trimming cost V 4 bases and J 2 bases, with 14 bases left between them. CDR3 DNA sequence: TGCAGCGTTGGTAGACTAGATGGAAACACCGGGGAGCTGTTTTTT. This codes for CSVGRLDGNTGELFF.

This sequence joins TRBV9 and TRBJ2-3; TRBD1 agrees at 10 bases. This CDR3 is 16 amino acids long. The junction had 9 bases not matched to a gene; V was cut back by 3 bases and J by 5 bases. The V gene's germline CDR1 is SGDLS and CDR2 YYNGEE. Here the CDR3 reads CASSARQGALRDTQYF. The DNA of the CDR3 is TGTGCCAGCAGCGCGAGACAGGGGGCTTTACGAGATACGCAGTATTTT.

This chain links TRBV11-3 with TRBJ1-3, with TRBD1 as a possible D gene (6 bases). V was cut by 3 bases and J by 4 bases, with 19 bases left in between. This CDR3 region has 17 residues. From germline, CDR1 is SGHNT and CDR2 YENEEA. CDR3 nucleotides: TGTGCCAGCAGCTTCCCCCTTCAGGGGCTTTCGGGAAACACCATATATTTT. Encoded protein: CASSFPLQGLSGNTIYF.

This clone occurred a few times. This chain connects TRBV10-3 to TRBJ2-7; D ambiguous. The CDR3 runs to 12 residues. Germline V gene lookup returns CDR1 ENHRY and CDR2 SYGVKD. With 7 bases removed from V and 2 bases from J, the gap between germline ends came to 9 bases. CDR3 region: CAINTPPYEQYF. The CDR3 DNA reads TGTGCCATCAACACACCCCCCTACGAGCAGTACTTC.

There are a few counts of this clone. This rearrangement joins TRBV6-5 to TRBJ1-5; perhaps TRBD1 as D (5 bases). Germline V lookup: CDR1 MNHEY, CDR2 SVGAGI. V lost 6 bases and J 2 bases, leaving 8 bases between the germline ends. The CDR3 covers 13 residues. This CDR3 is CASRPTGNQPQHF. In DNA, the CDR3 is TGTGCCAGCAGACCGACAGGCAATCAGCCCCAGCATTTT.